This TCR beta chain emerged from a study of human T cells and chemical hapten exposure. This clonotype was observed a handful of times. CDR1 is MNHNY, CDR2 SVGAGI, per germline (reference sequence). V lost 6 bases and J lost 7, with 13 bases in between. The CDR3 spans 13 residues. One entry per CDR3 protein, called by TCRdb with MiXCR from the RACE reads. The sample lists roughly 80,000 distinct CDR3 sequences, around a tenth occurring once. Time point described: patch test 1, 2 weeks after DPC sensitization. Treatment noted: therapeutic diphenylcyclopropenone sensitization with weekly scalp DPC. This specimen was whole blood, taken in connection with sensitization to the hapten diphenylcyclopropenone (DPC). The sequence was collected from a woman between 50 and 59 years old with alopecia areata. Some clones in this sample may be carry-over from other donors' samples. The chain links TRBV6-6 to TRBJ1-5; D remains ambiguous. CDR3 DNA sequence: TGTGCCAGCAGAACCGTCGACGGGCAGCCCCAGCATTTT. Protein: CASRTVDGQPQHF.